A selection of T cell receptor beta chains follows, all from one sample in a study of T cells in Graves' hyperthyroidism and ophthalmopathy. TCRdb processed the multiplex PCR reads anew with MiXCR; each CDR3 protein has one entry. The sample holds around 340,000 distinct CDR3 sequences, 15% to 20% seen once. Material for sequencing was blood. The receptors come from a woman in her thirties or forties with Graves' ophthalmopathy. Each CDR3 is given with its conserved first and last residue. D genes are given only for firm matches.

v_gene: TRBV6-2/TRBV6-3
j_gene: TRBJ2-7
d_gene: TRBD1
CDR3aa: CASSYPGTGGTYEQYF

v_gene: TRBV6-1
j_gene: TRBJ1-5
d_gene: TRBD1
CDR3aa: CASREDRGVNQPQHF

v_gene: TRBV15
j_gene: TRBJ1-1
d_gene: NA
CDR3aa: CATSRGVERTEAFF

v_gene: TRBV28
j_gene: TRBJ2-7
d_gene: NA
CDR3aa: CASHLGGAYEQYF

v_gene: TRBV12-3/TRBV12-4
j_gene: TRBJ2-7
d_gene: TRBD2
CDR3aa: CASSFEGLAGASYEQYF

v_gene: TRBV28
j_gene: TRBJ1-3
d_gene: NA
CDR3aa: CASTSKGENTIYF

v_gene: TRBV30
j_gene: TRBJ2-7
d_gene: NA
CDR3aa: CAWSGTPRRAYEQYF

v_gene: TRBV7-2
j_gene: TRBJ2-2
d_gene: NA
CDR3aa: CASSTGTWYSGELFF

v_gene: TRBV28
j_gene: TRBJ1-1
d_gene: TRBD1
CDR3aa: CASSMTGEGTEAFF

v_gene: TRBV12-3/TRBV12-4
j_gene: TRBJ2-7
d_gene: NA
CDR3aa: CASSPGGPDTYEQYF

v_gene: TRBV28
j_gene: TRBJ2-7
d_gene: NA
CDR3aa: CASSTTWDKTYEQYF

v_gene: TRBV6-2/TRBV6-3
j_gene: TRBJ1-1
d_gene: TRBD1
CDR3aa: CASSYADRGTEAFF

v_gene: TRBV6-1
j_gene: TRBJ2-7
d_gene: NA
CDR3aa: CASSEYRVAYEQYF

v_gene: TRBV7-3
j_gene: TRBJ1-6
d_gene: NA
CDR3aa: CASSFTGPREVKDSPLHF

v_gene: TRBV20-1
j_gene: TRBJ2-7
d_gene: NA
CDR3aa: CSARDPNAIEQYF

v_gene: TRBV27
j_gene: TRBJ1-3
d_gene: NA
CDR3aa: CASNVSGGEDTIYF

v_gene: TRBV6-2/TRBV6-3
j_gene: TRBJ2-7
d_gene: NA
CDR3aa: CASSSVDSQQQCF

v_gene: TRBV6-5
j_gene: TRBJ2-7
d_gene: NA
CDR3aa: CASSYGPNYEQYF

v_gene: TRBV29-1
j_gene: TRBJ2-6
d_gene: NA
CDR3aa: CSVAASGANVLTF

v_gene: TRBV6-2/TRBV6-3
j_gene: TRBJ2-7
d_gene: NA
CDR3aa: CASSYWLYYEQYF

v_gene: TRBV12-3/TRBV12-4
j_gene: TRBJ2-7
d_gene: NA
CDR3aa: CASSSRDYEQYF

v_gene: TRBV20-1
j_gene: TRBJ2-3
d_gene: NA
CDR3aa: CSATIGTDTQYF

v_gene: TRBV28
j_gene: TRBJ2-7
d_gene: TRBD1
CDR3aa: CASSLDRGEDEQYF

v_gene: TRBV6-5
j_gene: TRBJ1-1
d_gene: TRBD1
CDR3aa: CASSSGYGTGTEAFF

v_gene: TRBV2
j_gene: TRBJ2-5
d_gene: TRBD1
CDR3aa: CASRNLGGWQETQYF

v_gene: TRBV28
j_gene: TRBJ2-4
d_gene: NA
CDR3aa: CASRSRAKNIQYF

v_gene: TRBV7-9
j_gene: TRBJ1-2
d_gene: NA
CDR3aa: CASSPSAWAQGFHGYTF

v_gene: TRBV28
j_gene: TRBJ2-7
d_gene: NA
CDR3aa: CASSSRPKSSYEQYF

v_gene: TRBV25-1
j_gene: TRBJ2-7
d_gene: TRBD2
CDR3aa: CASSGALGRAKYEQYF

v_gene: TRBV7-9
j_gene: TRBJ2-7
d_gene: NA
CDR3aa: CASSLETRYEQYF

v_gene: TRBV4-1
j_gene: TRBJ1-5
d_gene: NA
CDR3aa: CASSQEEGMQPQHF

v_gene: TRBV19
j_gene: TRBJ2-2
d_gene: TRBD2
CDR3aa: CASSIMAGVGSFTGELFF

v_gene: TRBV5-6
j_gene: TRBJ1-1
d_gene: NA
CDR3aa: CASSLWGVLQAITEAFF

v_gene: TRBV12-3/TRBV12-4
j_gene: TRBJ2-7
d_gene: NA
CDR3aa: CASSLEYYYEQYF

v_gene: TRBV12-3/TRBV12-4
j_gene: TRBJ1-6
d_gene: NA
CDR3aa: CASSFQGRSPLHF

v_gene: TRBV28
j_gene: TRBJ1-5
d_gene: TRBD1
CDR3aa: CAGSLTGVNQPQHF

v_gene: TRBV4-3
j_gene: TRBJ1-2
d_gene: NA
CDR3aa: CASSQDLDSAWTF

v_gene: TRBV28
j_gene: TRBJ1-1
d_gene: NA
CDR3aa: CASRHGQWAEAFF

v_gene: TRBV29-1
j_gene: TRBJ1-2
d_gene: TRBD1
CDR3aa: CSVEDRDRIYGYTF

v_gene: TRBV5-1
j_gene: TRBJ1-4
d_gene: TRBD1
CDR3aa: CASRQTGGSFEKLFF

v_gene: TRBV19
j_gene: TRBJ2-7
d_gene: NA
CDR3aa: CASNGDRDRTYEQYF